The present entry profiles one T cell receptor (beta chain) with its context. The data belong to a study of technical replicates of blood from several donors. Here immunoSEQ multiplex PCR was the method, and the copy in TCRdb shows in-frame clones only, minus some. Among about 15,000 clones listed, around 87% were seen once. CDR3 length: 17 residues. The V gene's germline CDR1 is GTSNPN and CDR2 SVGIG (reference sequence). V shed 2 bases, J shed 2 bases, and the junction held 9 bases outside the gene matches. The chain recombines TRBV30 with TRBJ2-6; 7 nucleotides agree with TRBD1. Sequencing input: PBMCs. The source of this sequence is a human donor in good health. CDR3 residues: CAWSTDQTGTGANVLTF. The CDR3 nucleotides read TGTGCCTGGAGTACAGACCAGACAGGGACTGGGGCCAACGTCCTGACTTTC.